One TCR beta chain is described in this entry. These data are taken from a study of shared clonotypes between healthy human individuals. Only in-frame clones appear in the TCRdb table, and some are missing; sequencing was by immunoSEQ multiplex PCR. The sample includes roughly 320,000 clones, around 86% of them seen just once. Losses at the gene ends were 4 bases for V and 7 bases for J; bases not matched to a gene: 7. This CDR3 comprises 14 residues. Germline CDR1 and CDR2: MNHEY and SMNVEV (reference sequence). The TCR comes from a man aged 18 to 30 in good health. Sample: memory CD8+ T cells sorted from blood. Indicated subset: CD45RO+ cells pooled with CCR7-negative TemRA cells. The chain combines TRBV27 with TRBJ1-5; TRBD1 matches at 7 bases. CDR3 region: CASSSSQGIQPQHF. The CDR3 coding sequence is TGTGCCAGCAGTTCATCACAGGGGATCCAGCCCCAGCATTTT.